This T cell receptor (beta chain) was obtained from a study of Ad26.COV2.S vaccination and SARS-CoV-2 variants. Background on the study: Enrolled in COV1001, the donor was in the Ad26.COV2.S trial arm, which received the vaccine. Points from the study as a whole: In vaccinated individuals, spike-specific CD8+ and CD4+ T cell responses reportedly displayed substantial breadth.

Regarding this clone: Its target is unknown. The same CDR3 is also encoded by other DNA sequences in this sample.

The table came from immunoSEQ multiplex PCR; TCRdb's copy has only in-frame clones and leaves some out. The profile shows hundreds of thousands of clones, roughly 84% of them singletons. Treatment meaning: approximately 18 received Ad26.COV2.S at low or high dose, single or two shots; roughly 5 received placebo; per-sample allocation not given. Sampling was performed 63 days after the first vaccine or placebo injection. CDR3 length: 15 residues. CDR1 and CDR2 from the germline V gene are MNHEY and SMNVEV (reference sequence). The V and J ends lost 5 bases and 0 bases, in that order; junction bases with no gene match: 6.

The chain uses TRBV27 and TRBJ1-1, with 7 positions matching TRBD1. This TCR derives from a person between 18 and 60 years old who received the Ad26.COV2.S COVID-19 vaccine or a placebo. The sample here was peripheral blood, taken in a trial of Ad26.COV2.S vaccine versus placebo. CDR3 region: CASSRQGQMNTEAFF. The CDR3 nucleotides read TGTGCCAGCAGTCGACAGGGCCAAATGAACACTGAAGCTTTCTTT.